This passage covers 17 T cell receptor beta chains from one sample sequenced in a study of tumor and adjacent non-tumor tissue in lung cancer. A modified ARM-PCR protocol with three rounds of nested PCR amplified TCRbeta. MiXCR, applied by TCRdb to the multiplex PCR reads, yields one record per CDR3 protein. This sample has approximately 100,000 distinct CDR3 sequences; over 55% occur once, and the top ten carry roughly 20%. No cell sorting was done before RNA was extracted from the tissue. More than 3 cm separated this lung sample from the edge of the tumor. The source material was distant non-tumor lung tissue. These receptors all stem from a man younger than 40 with non-small cell lung cancer.

This clonotype was counted ten times or more. The chain joins TRBV12-5 to TRBJ2-1; TRBD2 aligns across 8 bases. There are 15 residues in the CDR3. The trim removed 6 bases at V and 4 bases at J, leaving 8 bases unmatched. Germline V gene data show CDR1 as LGHNT and CDR2 as FRNRAP. CDR3 DNA: TGTGCTAGTGGCCCCGGGGGGGCGGATTACAATGAGCAGTTCTTC. It encodes CASGPGGADYNEQFF.

The chain combines TRBV11-2 with TRBJ2-2; possible D gene TRBD2, 6 bases. The CDR3 has 14 amino acids. V lost 2 bases and J 6 bases, leaving 10 bases between the germline ends. CDR1 is SGHAT and CDR2 is FQNNGV in the germline V gene. The CDR3 here is CASSLRLVPGELFF. The CDR3 DNA reads as TGTGCCAGCAGCTTAAGACTAGTTCCCGGGGAGCTGTTTTTT.

Comment on this clonotype: Germline is not matched at one junction end, which may reflect a read error. The chain uses TRBV4-3 and TRBJ1-1, with unresolved D. Germline assignment: CDR1 LGHNA and CDR2 YSLEER. The CDR3 loop spans 15 amino acids. The CDR3 reads CANSPRPGINTEAFF. The CDR3 coding sequence is TGCGCCAACAGCCCGCGCCCCGGGATTAACACCGAAGCTTTCTTT.

This clonotype was counted at least ten times. A read error is possible here, since a much larger clone lies one base away. Given the absence of the conserved phenylalanine or tryptophan at the CDR3 end, a read error is likely. The chain recombines TRBV20-1 with TRBJ2-1; possible D gene TRBD2, 5 bases. The CDR3 consists of 13 residues. V lost 3 bases, J lost 1 base, and 7 bases lay in between. The V gene's germline CDR1 is DFQATT and CDR2 SNEGSKA (reference sequence). This CDR3 reads CSASRGSYNEQFL. CDR3 in DNA: TGCAGTGCTAGCCGGGGATCCTACAATGAGCAGTTCCTC.

The V call is TRBV29-1, the J call TRBJ1-2, with D unresolved. The germline V gene has CDR1 SQVTM and CDR2 ANQGSEA. Trimming removed 6 bases from V and 5 bases from J, with 10 bases in between. CDR3 length equals 11 residues. The CDR3 DNA is TGCAGCGTGGAGAAGAAGTATGGCTACACCTTC. It specifies CSVEKKYGYTF.

Remarks on this clonotype: Given a much more abundant clone one base away, this may be a read error. The chain recombines TRBV20-1 with TRBJ1-6, with 7 positions matching TRBD1. From germline, CDR1 is DFQATT and CDR2 SNEGSKA (reference sequence). The CDR3 consists of 17 residues. CDR3 sequence (DNA): TGCAGTGCTAGGTCCCCGGACAGGAGCTCCTATAATTCACTCCTCCACTTT. Its protein is CSARSPDRSSYNSLLHF.

This clonotype was counted ten times or more. The J gene is TRBJ2-7, the V gene TRBV11-2, with D tentatively TRBD2 (6 bases). The CDR3 spans 15 residues. V gave up 0 bases and J gave up 5 bases, with 14 bases separating them. The germline gives CDR1 SGHAT, CDR2 FQNNGV. The CDR3 reads CASSLDVGGFDEQYF. The CDR3 DNA reads as TGTGCCAGCAGCTTAGATGTGGGGGGATTTGACGAGCAGTACTTC.

The J gene is TRBJ2-3, the V gene TRBV20-1; D possibly corresponds to TRBD2 (6 bases). This CDR3 has 14 residues. Germline lookup yields CDR1 DFQATT and CDR2 SNEGSKA (reference sequence). Trimming removed 7 bases at V and 5 bases at J, with 19 bases between. The CDR3 bases are TGCAGTGTCGTACGCGGACTACTTCTAGATACGCAGTATTTT. It codes for CSVVRGLLLDTQYF.

To note about this clonotype: No conserved phenylalanine or tryptophan is present at the end of the CDR3, so a read error is the likely explanation. The genes are TRBV18 and TRBJ2-7, with 9 nucleotides matching TRBD1. In germline, CDR1 is KGHSH, CDR2 LQKENI. V dropped 6 bases and J dropped 5; count of bases not matched to a gene: 5. This CDR3 is built from 13 residues. The CDR3 spells CASSGTGTHEQYS. The CDR3 DNA reads as TGTGCCAGCTCCGGGACAGGGACCCACGAGCAGTACTCC.

Concerning this clonotype: One junction end disagrees with the germline gene, perhaps due to a read error. The rearrangement uses TRBV10-2 and TRBJ2-7; D is perhaps TRBD1 (6 bases). Germline assignment: CDR1 WSHSY and CDR2 SAAADI. This CDR3 spans 17 amino acids. The CDR3 here is CASSDSQGGYTSYAQYF. The DNA for the CDR3 is TGCGCCAGCAGTGACTCTCAAGGGGGATACACATCCTACGCGCAGTACTTC.

Concerning this clonotype: Just one base apart from a much larger clone, this may be a read error. V usage is TRBV4-1 and J usage is TRBJ1-3, with a possible D match to TRBD1 (5 bases). Looked up from germline, CDR1 is MGHRA and CDR2 is YSYEKL. The length of the CDR3 is 15 residues. The CDR3 DNA sequence: TGCGCCAGCAGCCAAGATCGAGGGGTCGGAAACACCGTATATTTT. The encoded protein is CASSQDRGVGNTVYF.

Many counts were recorded for this clonotype. CDR3 coding DNA: TGTGCCAGCAGCCACGGGGGAACAGGGGGCAGTGGCTACACCTTC. It yields the protein CASSHGGTGGSGYTF. This chain connects TRBV14 to TRBJ1-2; 9 bases fit TRBD1. Germline V gene lookup returns CDR1 SGHDN and CDR2 FVKESK. Losses at the gene ends were 3 bases for V and 7 bases for J; bases not matched to a gene: 9. The CDR3 contains 15 residues.

In the case of this clonotype: Germline is not matched at one junction end, which may reflect a read error. This chain links TRBV6-2 or TRBV6-3 with TRBJ1-5; TRBD1 matches 9 bases. This CDR3 comprises 14 residues. Per germline, CDR1 MNHEY and CDR2 SVGEGT. The CDR3 sequence: CARSSGQGMQPQHF. The DNA for the CDR3 is TGTGCCAGGAGTTCCGGACAGGGGATGCAGCCCCAGCATTTT.

Points on this clonotype: This may stem from a read error, because a much larger clone lies one nucleotide away. Written as DNA, the CDR3 is TGCAGCGTGGCGGACGGGCTTAATGAAAAACTGTTTTTT. This translates into CSVADGLNEKLFF. This rearrangement joins TRBV29-1 to TRBJ1-4; no reliable D call. CDR1 is SQVTM and CDR2 is ANQGSEA in the germline V gene. Trimming cost V 6 bases and J 4 bases, with 12 bases left between them. The CDR3 sequence is 13 residues long.

The chain is built from TRBV7-8 and TRBJ2-3, with D hard to call. This CDR3 contains 13 residues. Germline V CDR1 and CDR2: SGHVS, FQNEAQ. V was clipped by 7 bases and J by 3 bases, with 11 bases between them. CDR3 sequence: CASNLQRTDTQYF. Here the CDR3 DNA reads TGTGCCAGCAATCTCCAGAGGACAGATACGCAGTATTTT.

Points on this clonotype: This likely comes from a read error, as the CDR3 has no conserved phenylalanine or tryptophan at its end. The V call is TRBV29-1, the J call TRBJ1-2; D may be TRBD1 (5 bases). Trimming removed 8 bases from V and 8 bases from J, with 18 bases in between. Looked up from germline, CDR1 is SQVTM and CDR2 is ANQGSEA. The CDR3 has 12 residues. CDR3 amino acids: CSLETSGLGYTS. Here the CDR3 DNA reads TGCAGCCTCGAAACTTCAGGGCTCGGCTACACCTCC.

Only a few counts were recorded for this clonotype. The chain recombines TRBV11-2 with TRBJ2-5; D may correspond to TRBD1 or TRBD2 (5 bases each). This CDR3 has 13 amino acids. CDR1 is SGHAT, CDR2 FQNNGV, per germline. Trimming stripped 6 bases from V and 5 bases from J, with 13 bases between. The CDR3: CASSRGVGETQYF. CDR3 nucleotide sequence: TGTGCCAGCAGTAGAGGGGTTGGGGAGACCCAGTACTTC.